This T cell receptor beta chain was identified during a study of blood T cells in healthy people across ages. There are a few counts of this clonotype. The CDR3 has 17 amino acids. Germline assignment: CDR1 SGHRS and CDR2 YFSETQ. Deletions cut 6 bases from V and 4 bases from J, with 23 bases between. Investigators took roughly 9.5 milliliters of peripheral blood from every donor. A sample-barcoded 5' primer and a J-beta primer mix were used in a second PCR of roughly 6 to 12 cycles. No fewer than 2.5 million CDR3-containing paired-end reads came from each sample. From the 5' RACE reads, TCRdb called clonotypes with MiXCR, one entry per CDR3 protein. The table has under 2,000,000 distinct CDR3 sequences, around 48% seen once.

Sequences were obtained from blood. The chain joins TRBV5-1 to TRBJ2-1; tentatively, D is TRBD2 (7 bases). This receptor was identified in a woman aged 40-49 years in good health. The CDR3 reads CASTPRRAGGPYNEQFF. The DNA of the CDR3 is TGCGCCAGCACTCCACGGAGGGCCGGGGGGCCATACAATGAGCAGTTCTTC.